This T cell receptor beta chain originates from a study of glioma-infiltrating T cells after dendritic cell vaccination. Study details: Patients had newly diagnosed or recurrent glioblastoma and received dendritic cell vaccines.

The CDR3 runs 15 residues. Trimming took off 7 bases at V and 7 bases at J, with 20 bases between the two ends. Germline lookup yields CDR1 GTSNPN and CDR2 SVGIG (reference sequence). Libraries were prepared by immunoSEQ multiplex PCR; TCRdb keeps only in-frame clonotypes and omits some of them. The sample records around 96,000 clones, approximately 80% being singletons. Fresh-frozen tumor tissue and more than two years of survival data were available for all. Before vaccination, two weeks after the third vaccination, and at progression, PBMC were collected. The clonotype originates from a human donor with glioblastoma. V and J are TRBV30 and TRBJ1-6; no clear D. The source material was blood, sampled before dendritic cell vaccination. The CDR3 DNA sequence: TGTGCCTCCCCAAAATCCCGGGATTGGAATTCACCCCTCCACTTT. It codes for CASPKSRDWNSPLHF.